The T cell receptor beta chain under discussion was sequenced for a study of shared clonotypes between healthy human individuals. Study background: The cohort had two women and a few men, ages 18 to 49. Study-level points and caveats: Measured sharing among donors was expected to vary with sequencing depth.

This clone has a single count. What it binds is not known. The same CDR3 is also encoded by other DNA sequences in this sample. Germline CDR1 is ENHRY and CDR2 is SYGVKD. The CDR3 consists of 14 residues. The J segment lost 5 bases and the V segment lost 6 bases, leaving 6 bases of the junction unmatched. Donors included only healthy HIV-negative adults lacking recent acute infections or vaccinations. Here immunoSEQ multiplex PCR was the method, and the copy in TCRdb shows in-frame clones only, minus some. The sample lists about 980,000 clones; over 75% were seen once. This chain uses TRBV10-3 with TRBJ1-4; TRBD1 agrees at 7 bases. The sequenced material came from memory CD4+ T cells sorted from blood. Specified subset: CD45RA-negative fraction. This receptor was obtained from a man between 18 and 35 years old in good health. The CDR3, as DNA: TGTGCCATCAGATCCGGGACAGAGAATGAAAAACTGTTTTTT. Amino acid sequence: CAIRSGTENEKLFF.